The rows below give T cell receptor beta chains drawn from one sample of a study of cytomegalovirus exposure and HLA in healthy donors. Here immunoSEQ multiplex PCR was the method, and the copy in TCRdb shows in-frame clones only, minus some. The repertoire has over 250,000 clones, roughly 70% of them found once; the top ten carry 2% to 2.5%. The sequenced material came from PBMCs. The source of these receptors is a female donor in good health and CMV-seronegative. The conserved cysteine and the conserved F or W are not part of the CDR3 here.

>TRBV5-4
ASRTSGTNNEQF
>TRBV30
AWSPGTSGREETQY
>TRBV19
ASSGQLNTEAF
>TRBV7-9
SSQPAAGELF
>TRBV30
ACTRQLHSGNTIY
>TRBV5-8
ASSPRGGRARTGELF
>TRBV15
ATSIDPQGSYGYT
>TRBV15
ATSARGGIHEKLF
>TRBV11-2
ASSSRMEEDTEAF
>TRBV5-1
ASSTTSGRTDTQY
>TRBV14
ASSDPSRSYEQY
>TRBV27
ASSSTGGGYEQY
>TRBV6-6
ASSGGTYEQF
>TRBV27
ASSLIITGTSGRGNEQF
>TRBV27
ASSLGGQGIEQY
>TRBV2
ASRRGLETQY
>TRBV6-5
ASTPRGGEQF
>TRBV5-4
ASSQEGLADEQY
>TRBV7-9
ASSATGFSYEQY
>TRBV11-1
ASSPAGGANYGYT
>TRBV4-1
ASSQVTSATYNEQF
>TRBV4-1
ASSQEGALESSYNSPLH
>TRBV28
ASSPAGPNEQF
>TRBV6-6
ASRSMGQGVYEQY
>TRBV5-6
ASSLGQRSYEQY
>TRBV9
ASSVRTSGLEQF
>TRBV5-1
ASSLGPGETYEQY
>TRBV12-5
ASGSGTGGGYT
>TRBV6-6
ASSYSDSTSAF
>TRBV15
ATSRDRSLGEEQY
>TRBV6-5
ASSSVAGGPDTQY
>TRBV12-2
ASRLFKNSGRAAGELF
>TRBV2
ASSERQGGGYT
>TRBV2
ASSKNVAGLGDTQY
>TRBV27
ASRPRDSSYEQY
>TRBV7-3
ASSLYWSTEAF
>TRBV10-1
ASSEDRGSDTQY
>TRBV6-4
ASSDPFLLQGRVDTEAF
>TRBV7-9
ASSSTSVMIDTQY
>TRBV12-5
ASALGGTEETQY
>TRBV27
ASSPGRGNYGYT
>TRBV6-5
ASSRLGGEQY
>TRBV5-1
ASSLDGVAEIYEQY
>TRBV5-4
ASSFLPGVRTYEQY
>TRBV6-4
ASSEAGNQPQH
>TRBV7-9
SSSFSTSGEQY
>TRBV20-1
SAMATEAF
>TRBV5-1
ASSTANGRTDTQY